This entry features one TCR beta chain sequence. Which antigen it targets is not known. Base-call qualities are not available, and no considerably larger clone is one nucleotide away. Sample treatment or condition, as interpreted from the label and publication: roughly 10-day PBMC culture with coronavirus spike peptide pools or control peptides (ViraFEST assay). To expand antigen-specific T cells with peptide pools and then pick out the expanded clonotypes through TCR sequencing, the study relied on the ViraFEST assay. Positive SARS-CoV-2 PCR tests in the convalescent patients dated from March to December 2020, before Alpha, Beta and Delta variants emerged in the United States. PBMCs were cultured at about 2 million per well in IMDM supplemented with about 5% human AB serum and 9 to 10 IU/ml IL-2, with around 10 ug/ml peptide pools added. On days 3 and 7, half of the culture medium was replaced with fresh IL-2-containing medium. After approximately eleven days of culture, CD4+ T cells were isolated by negative selection using the EasySep CD4+ T cell isolation kit. Ficoll-Paque Plus gradient centrifugation was used to isolate PBMCs from whole blood, and the isolated PBMCs were then either used fresh or cryopreserved at -140C. Each culture condition was generally run in triplicate wells.

Cut back by 2 bases and 3 bases, the V and J ends lie 13 bases apart. Via the germline V gene, CDR1 is MNHNS and CDR2 SASEGT. From cysteine to phenylalanine, the CDR3 is 15 amino acids long. The only DNA kept is the CDR3, 45 bases in frame from the first base. The protocol used for the library was PCR. DNA from cultured CD4+ T cells underwent TCR sequencing with the Oncomine TCR Beta short-read assay at the Johns Hopkins FTIC core. The QIAamp micro DNA kit was used to extract genomic DNA from the cultured CD4+ T cells. Oncomine TCR Beta libraries from cultured CD4+ T cells were pooled with unique dual indexes and sequenced on an Illumina iSeq 100. In the source study's methods: Non-productive sequences were filtered out, and CDR3s that did not start with C, did not end with F or W, or were shorter than 7 amino acids were discarded. Antigen-specific clonotypes were identified with the MANAFEST web application by comparing peptide-stimulated wells with reference and other culture wells. Positive clones required FDR below 0.05, an odds ratio above 5, and productive frequency above 0.1% in at least two of three replicate wells. Cross-reactive clonotypes were defined as significantly expanded in both SARS-CoV-2 spike wells and at least one common cold coronavirus spike condition. Similarity between CDR3 sequences was evaluated in R version 3.6.1 using Levenshtein distances (stringdist) and unrooted phylogenetic trees (ape). The public reads were reanalyzed by TCRdb: fastp trimming at Q25, MiXCR alignment, in-frame beta chains only. Rows with a matching CDR3 protein are joined into one entry that keeps the most common DNA and genes. TCRdb's processing, not the study's, gives the V and J calls here. In all, the sample holds under 20,000 distinct CDR3 sequences, and 55% of those were seen once. The top ten clonotypes cover roughly 7% of the sample.

These data are taken from a study of vaccination and CD4 T cells after COVID-19 (dated by TCRdb to the early 2020s). Describing the broader study: SARS-CoV-2 positivity had been established in the convalescent patients by nasal swab PCR, and mild disease was recorded in about 9 of these patients and severe disease in one. Control cultures received a CEFX viral epitope pool as the positive control, an HIV-1 Nef peptide pool as the negative control, or no peptide. Participants received two doses of either the Pfizer-BioNTech BNT162b2 vaccine (n=8) or the Moderna mRNA-1273 vaccine (n=2). Post-vaccine blood samples were collected a median of approximately 72 days after the second vaccine dose, ranging from about 14 to 241 days. Six males and four females were included in the convalescent cohort, with two Hispanic individuals, seven Caucasians, two Asians and one multiracial person represented. For stimulating the cultures, overlapping spike peptide pools were used, derived from SARS-CoV-2 as well as from the common cold coronaviruses HCoV-NL63, HCoV-OC43 and HCoV-229E. In about 11 COVID-19 convalescent patients and a handful of infection-naive healthy vaccine recipients, the spike-specific CD4+ TCR repertoire before mRNA vaccination was compared with the repertoire after mRNA vaccination. Post-COVID blood samples were collected from convalescent patients a median of roughly 100 days after diagnosis, with a range of roughly 30 to 161 days. What the study reported, not specific to this receptor: An increase in the median number of SARS-CoV-2-reactive clonotypes from 21 after infection to some 40 after vaccination was observed, but the change was not found to be significant. Only a relatively small number of convalescent patients were included in the study, and early timepoints following natural infection were not analyzed. Of the vaccine-specific clones found in convalescent patients, nearly all (304 of 307) were mono-reactive for SARS-CoV-2 spike instead of being cross-reactive with common cold coronaviruses. In convalescent patients, a median around 90% of post-vaccine SARS-CoV-2-reactive clones were detected only after vaccination, and vaccine-specific priming was suggested by this finding.

The chain uses TRBV6-1 and TRBJ2-5, with a tentative D gene TRBD2 over 6 matching bases. Sequenced: CD4+ T cells from blood, cultured in vitro. This clonotype was obtained from a human donor who had recovered from COVID-19. This receptor carries the CDR3 CASSENGTPKETQYF. At the DNA level, the sequence is TGTGCCAGCAGTGAAAACGGGACTCCTAAAGAGACCCAGTACTTC.